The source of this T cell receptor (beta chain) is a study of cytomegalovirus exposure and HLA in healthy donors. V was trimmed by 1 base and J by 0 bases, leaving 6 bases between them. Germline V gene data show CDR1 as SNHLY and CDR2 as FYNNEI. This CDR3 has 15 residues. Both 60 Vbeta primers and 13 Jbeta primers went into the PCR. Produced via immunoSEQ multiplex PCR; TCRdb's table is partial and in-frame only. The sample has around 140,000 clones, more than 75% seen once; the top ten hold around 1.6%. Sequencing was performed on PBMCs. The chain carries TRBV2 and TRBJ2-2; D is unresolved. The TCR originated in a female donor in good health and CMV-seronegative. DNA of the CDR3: TGTGCCAGCAGTGAAGAACATGCGAACACCGGGGAGCTGTTTTTT. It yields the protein CASSEEHANTGELFF.